The 25 T cell receptor beta chains below all came from one sample that was sequenced in a study of T cells in localized non-small cell lung cancer. TCRdb's copy holds only in-frame clones and misses some; the assay was immunoSEQ multiplex PCR. The table lists almost 30,000 clones, about 88% of them singletons, with 10% to 15% in the top ten. The sample here was peripheral blood, taken before any cancer treatment. All receptors come from an older female donor with stage III squamous cell lung carcinoma.

For this clone: This likely traces to a read error, being one base from a far larger clone. This chain joins TRBV6-5 and TRBJ1-2; tentative D call: TRBD1 (5 bases). The CDR3 has 12 residues. CDR1 is MNHEY, CDR2 SVGAGI, per germline. The CDR3 nucleotides read TGTGCCAGCTGTTACGGGGGTTGGGGCTACACCTTC. It yields the protein CASCYGGWGYTF.

The chain recombines TRBV6-1 with TRBJ1-1; weak D call: TRBD1 (5 bases). The CDR3 consists of 16 residues. Germline CDR1 reads MNHNS; CDR2 reads SASEGT. The V and J ends lost 2 bases and 2 bases respectively, with 15 bases between them. This CDR3 is CASSERQGMANTEAFF. CDR3 bases: TGTGCCAGCAGTGAAAGGCAGGGTATGGCTAACACTGAAGCTTTCTTT.

This chain links TRBV5-4 with TRBJ2-5; 7 bases match TRBD2. CDR1 and CDR2 (germline): SGHNT, YYREEE (reference sequence). J was trimmed by 5 bases and V by 4 bases; bases with no gene match: 14. The CDR3 covers 16 residues. CDR3 in DNA: TGTGCCAGCAGCCTCGATGGCGGGGGTCGGGGGGAGACCCAGTACTTC. This translates into CASSLDGGGRGETQYF.

This clone was seen only once. V and J are TRBV5-1 and TRBJ1-4; D possibly corresponds to TRBD1 (5 bases). The CDR3 has 15 amino acids. CDR1 SGHRS and CDR2 YFSETQ come from the germline V gene. Deletions cut 7 bases from V and 0 bases from J, with 13 bases between. The CDR3 region has the DNA TGCGCCAGCGGGGACGCAAGTTCAACTAATGAAAAACTGTTTTTT. Protein sequence: CASGDASSTNEKLFF.

J is TRBJ2-2 and V is TRBV6-6; the match to TRBD1 covers 8 bases. The CDR3 extends over 15 amino acids. The germline V gene has CDR1 MNHNY and CDR2 SVGAGI (reference sequence). V dropped 8 bases and J dropped 4; count of bases not matched to a gene: 9. The CDR3 is CASGGRGPGTGELFF. The DNA for the CDR3 is TGTGCCAGCGGGGGCAGGGGGCCCGGCACCGGGGAGCTGTTTTTT.

J is TRBJ2-3 and V is TRBV10-3; D is possibly TRBD2 (6 bases). Per germline, CDR1 ENHRY and CDR2 SYGVKD. This CDR3 contains 16 residues. V lost 5 bases, J lost 0 bases, and 15 bases lay in between. CDR3 residues: CAISRDPGTSTDTQYF. As DNA, the CDR3 is TGTGCCATCAGTCGTGACCCGGGGACTAGCACAGATACGCAGTATTTT.

The rearrangement links TRBV19 to TRBJ2-3; D is tentatively TRBD1 or TRBD2 (5 bases each). The CDR3 sequence is 15 residues long. The V end was cut by 0 bases, the J end by 2 bases, with 9 bases between. Germline V gives CDR1 LNHDA, CDR2 SQIVND (reference sequence). This chain's CDR3 is CASSIDGGVTDTQYF. CDR3 DNA: TGTGCCAGTAGTATAGATGGGGGAGTCACAGATACGCAGTATTTT. The full variable domain, in which reference TRBV19 and TRBJ2-3 provide the parts outside the CDR3, is DGGITQSPKYLFRKEGQNVTLSCEQNLNHDAMYWYRQDPGQGLRLIYYSQIVNDFQKGDIAEGYSVSREKKESFPLTVTSAQKNPTAFYLCASSIDGGVTDTQYFGPGTRLTVL.

V and J are TRBV27 and TRBJ1-6; tentatively, D is TRBD1 (6 bases). V was pared by 8 bases and J by 1 base, with 18 bases between. The CDR3 extends over 17 amino acids. Germline-derived CDR1 and CDR2 are MNHEY and SMNVEV (reference sequence). The CDR3 DNA reads as TGTGCCAGCGGTCTGGGGGGGGCAGGATCCTATAATTCACCCCTCCACTTT. Its protein product is CASGLGGAGSYNSPLHF.

V gene TRBV7-9 combines with J gene TRBJ2-3; the D gene is possibly TRBD2 (5 bases). Trimming stripped 0 bases from V and 6 bases from J, with 10 bases between. CDR1 is SEHNR and CDR2 is FQNEAQ in the germline V gene (reference sequence). The CDR3 has 14 residues. Written as DNA, the CDR3 is TGTGCCAGCAGCTTAGCAGGGAGATCTGATACGCAGTATTTT. As protein: CASSLAGRSDTQYF.

V usage is TRBV2 and J usage is TRBJ2-5; 10 bases are a match to TRBD1. The junction had 4 bases not matched to a gene; V was cut back by 5 bases and J by 4 bases. Germline-derived CDR1 and CDR2 are SNHLY and FYNNEI. The CDR3 is made up of 14 amino acids. CDR3 region: CASSWDRGGETQYF. CDR3 DNA: TGTGCCAGCAGTTGGGACAGGGGTGGAGAGACCCAGTACTTC.

The CDR3 loop reads CSAHGGGTQYF. The DNA of the CDR3 is TGCAGTGCCCACGGGGGAGGGACGCAGTATTTT. This chain links TRBV20-1 with TRBJ2-3, with TRBD2 identical over 7 bases. The CDR3 sequence is 11 residues long. With 6 bases clipped from V and 9 bases from J, the junction kept 6 bases outside the gene matches. CDR1 is DFQATT, CDR2 SNEGSKA, per germline (reference sequence).

This chain uses TRBV12-2 with TRBJ2-3; TRBD2 was called by the table and not checked on the DNA. TRBV12-2 is deemed a pseudogene. The CDR3 is made up of 14 amino acids. In DNA, the CDR3 is TGTGCAAGTCGCTTAGCGAGGGTAGGTAGTACGCAGTATTTT. The encoded protein is CASRLARVGSTQYF.

V usage is TRBV18 and J usage is TRBJ1-5; 8 bases fit TRBD1. CDR3 length: 15 residues. Germline-derived CDR1 and CDR2 are KGHSH and LQKENI. The ends lost 4 bases at V and 2 bases at J; junction bases unmatched: 4. The CDR3 region has the DNA TGTGCCAGCTCACTTGGACAGGGCGGCAATCAGCCCCAGCATTTT. This gives the protein CASSLGQGGNQPQHF.

The CDR3 spells CASSVGQTNTEAFF. DNA of the CDR3: TGTGCCAGCAGCGTGGGACAGACGAACACTGAAGCTTTCTTT. The chain joins TRBV9 to TRBJ1-1, with 7 bases aligning to TRBD1. V gave up 2 bases and J gave up 1 base; unmatched junction bases: 2. Germline CDR1 reads SGDLS; CDR2 reads YYNGEE. The CDR3 extends over 14 amino acids.

The V call is TRBV6-1, the J call TRBJ2-3; possibly TRBD1 for D (6 bases). CDR3 length equals 14 residues. Germline CDR1 reads MNHNS; CDR2 reads SASEGT. V gave up 3 bases and J gave up 1 base, with 8 bases separating them. The CDR3 region has the DNA TGTGCCAGCAGTGACAGGGGAGGCACAGATACGCAGTATTTT. Translation: CASSDRGGTDTQYF.

This sequence joins TRBV5-1 and TRBJ1-5; D unclear. The CDR3 has 13 amino acids. V lost 0 bases and J lost 0, with 1 base in between. Germline CDR1 reads SGHRS; CDR2 reads YFSETQ. The CDR3 DNA sequence: TGCGCCAGCAGCTTGGATAGCAATCAGCCCCAGCATTTT. Encoded protein: CASSLDSNQPQHF.

Only a few counts were recorded for this clone. The chain has TRBV5-1 and TRBJ1-2, with D hard to call. There are 12 residues in the CDR3. CDR1 SGHRS and CDR2 YFSETQ come from the germline V gene. V dropped 0 bases and J dropped 5 bases, with 5 bases sitting between them. The CDR3 loop is CASSLGEYGYTF. The CDR3, as DNA: TGCGCCAGCAGCTTGGGAGAGTATGGCTACACCTTC. The variable domain in full, completed from reference TRBV5-1 and TRBJ1-2, reads KAGVTQTPRYLIKTRGQQVTLSCSPISGHRSVSWYQQTPGQGLQFLFEYFSETQRNKGNFPGRFSGRQFSNSRSEMNVSTLELGDSALYLCASSLGEYGYTFGSGTRLTVV.

The chain recombines TRBV7-2 with TRBJ2-3; 12 nucleotides match TRBD2. The CDR3 is made up of 17 amino acids. Germline CDR1 SGHTA, CDR2 FQGNSA. Trimming took 6 bases from V and 6 from J; bases not matched to a gene: 13. The chain's CDR3 is CASRRSGLAGGPDTQYF. Written as DNA, the CDR3 is TGTGCCAGCAGACGCTCGGGGCTAGCGGGGGGGCCGGATACGCAGTATTTT.

The J gene is TRBJ2-3, the V gene TRBV4-2, with 10 bases aligning to TRBD2. CDR3 length: 16 amino acids. V shed 4 bases and J 2 bases; nucleotides not matched to a gene: 6. Looked up from germline, CDR1 is LGHNA and CDR2 is YNFKEQ. The CDR3 protein is CASSRGAGGNTDTQYF. CDR3 coding DNA: TGTGCCAGCAGCCGCGGAGCGGGAGGGAACACAGATACGCAGTATTTT.

This clone was recorded once. V usage is TRBV5-1 and J usage is TRBJ2-7; tentatively, D is TRBD2 (7 bases). V was trimmed by 3 bases and J by 1 base, leaving 17 bases between them. Germline V lookup: CDR1 SGHRS, CDR2 YFSETQ. The CDR3 runs 16 residues. The CDR3 DNA reads as TGCGCCAGCAGCTCGGCGGGGGCTGGGGATTCCTACGAGCAGTACTTC. Residues: CASSSAGAGDSYEQYF.

This rearrangement joins TRBV6-5 to TRBJ1-2; the match to TRBD1 covers 7 bases. The CDR3 runs 13 residues. Germline values: CDR1 MNHEY, CDR2 SVGAGI. V shed 6 bases, J shed 12 bases, and the junction held 13 bases outside the gene matches. CDR3 loop: CASRAGTAGRNTF. CDR3 sequence (DNA): TGTGCCAGCAGGGCCGGGACAGCGGGGCGAAACACCTTC.

The chain is built from TRBV5-6 and TRBJ1-3, with 7 bases aligning to TRBD1. V was pared by 4 bases and J by 6 bases, with 7 bases of the junction left unmatched. The CDR3 sequence is 14 residues long. CDR1 is SGHDT, CDR2 YYEEEE, per germline. The CDR3 DNA is TGTGCCAGCAGCCCCGGGACAGAGACAAACACCATATATTTT. Translating gives CASSPGTETNTIYF.

This chain uses TRBV7-2 with TRBJ1-3; TRBD1 is a possible D gene (5 bases). Trimming left V 5 bases short and J 0 bases short, with 14 bases between. In germline, CDR1 is SGHTA, CDR2 FQGNSA. The CDR3 runs 16 residues. The CDR3 sequence is CASSPLGTNSGNTIYF. CDR3 in DNA: TGTGCCAGCAGCCCCCTCGGGACGAACTCTGGAAACACCATATATTTT. Filled out from reference TRBV7-2 and TRBJ1-3, the complete variable domain reads GAGVSQSPSNKVTEKGKDVELRCDPISGHTALYWYRQSLGQGLEFLIYFQGNSAPDKSGLPSDRFSAERTGGSVSTLTIQRTQQEDSAVYLCASSPLGTNSGNTIYFGEGSWLTVV.

V usage is TRBV4-2 and J usage is TRBJ1-5, with no clear D. V was pared by 0 bases and J by 5 bases, with 5 bases between. CDR3 length equals 13 residues. In germline, CDR1 is LGHNA, CDR2 YNFKEQ. This CDR3 reads CASSQDLDQPQHF. CDR3 bases: TGTGCCAGCAGCCAAGATTTAGATCAGCCCCAGCATTTT.

This chain joins TRBV7-9 and TRBJ2-7; 8 bases align to TRBD1. Germline V gene sequence: CDR1 SEHNR, CDR2 FQNEAQ (reference sequence). V gave up 0 bases and J gave up 5 bases; unmatched junction bases: 6. This CDR3 region has 15 residues. The CDR3 DNA reads as TGTGCCAGCAGCTTAGCCGGACAGGGATTCCACGAGCAGTACTTC. This gives the protein CASSLAGQGFHEQYF.